This T cell receptor (beta chain) is from a study of blood T cell repertoires in COVID-19. The repertoire was sequenced with immunoSEQ multiplex PCR; TCRdb's copy has only in-frame clones and lacks some. The table records tens of thousands of clones, approximately 81% of them present only once. Sequencing was done on a sample of peripheral blood. This TCR was sampled from a woman of 80 years or more with active or convalescent COVID-19.

In nucleotides, the CDR3 is TGTGCCAGCTCCTGGGGGCACTACGAGCAGTACTTC. Residues: CASSWGHYEQYF. The chain couples TRBV12-3 or TRBV12-4 to TRBJ2-7; D possibly corresponds to TRBD1 (6 bases). The CDR3 spans 12 residues. V was cut by 8 bases and J by 3 bases, with 11 bases left in between.